Listed below are T cell receptor beta chains from one sample, sequenced in a study of blood T cell repertoires in COVID-19. Measured with immunoSEQ multiplex PCR; TCRdb has only the in-frame clones, and not every one. This sample carries under 400,000 clones, over 75% of them seen once, and the ten largest clones take less than 2.5%. The sample consisted of PBMCs or T cells enriched from blood (not recorded which). The receptors shown here come from a man aged 35 to 55 in a cohort exposed to, infected with or recovered from COVID-19 (not recorded which). Each CDR3 is given with its conserved first and last residue. The D gene is left open where the match is weak. Some rows mark clone size as missing; the rest say once, few, many or name a class of expanded clone.

- TRBJ1-4 - TRBV10-1 TGCGCCAGCGGAGGGGCTAATGAAAAACTGTTTTTT CASGGANEKLFF
- TRBJ2-1 many TRBV5-1 TGCGCCAGCAGCTTGAGCCTAGAGGGTGAGCAGTTCTTC CASSLSLEGEQFF
TRBD1 TRBJ2-3 - TRBV15 TGTGCCACCAGAGACATCACCAGGGGGCGGACGACAGATACGCAGTATTTT CATRDITRGRTTDTQYF
- TRBJ2-7 - TRBV28 TGTGCCAGCAGTTTCCTCGGGACATTGAGGGCCGAGCAGTACTTC CASSFLGTLRAEQYF
- TRBJ1-4 - TRBV7-2 TGTGCCAGCAGCTTAGTGGGAGGGGTCGGGGAAAAACTGTTTTTT CASSLVGGVGEKLFF
- TRBJ1-5 - TRBV19 TGTGCCAGTAACGCGACCCCCCATAGGGGCGAAGCCCAGCATTTT CASNATPHRGEAQHF
- TRBJ2-7 - TRBV27 TGTGCCAGCAGTTTCCGGGGCTACGAGCAGTACTTC CASSFRGYEQYF
- TRBJ1-3 - TRBV7-2 TGTGCCAGCAGCTTCGGGGGGACAGGAAACACCATATATTTT CASSFGGTGNTIYF
- TRBJ2-5 - TRBV25-1 TGTGCCAGCAGTGACACAACAGGGAGAGAGACCCAGTACTTC CASSDTTGRETQYF
- TRBJ1-1 once TRBV7-2 TGTGCCAGCAGCTTAAGACAAAACCGGGGGGCAGCTGAAGCTTTCTTT CASSLRQNRGAAEAFF
TRBD2 TRBJ2-3 - TRBV5-1 TGCGCCAGCAGCTTGGAAGCGGGAGGGACGGCAGATACGCAGTATTTT CASSLEAGGTADTQYF